Below, one T cell receptor (beta chain) is given with its context. The source of the sample is a study of T cell changes during pregnancy in multiple sclerosis. With 5 bases clipped from V and 8 bases from J, the junction kept 11 bases outside the gene matches. The CDR3 totals 15 residues. Germline CDR1 LNHDA, CDR2 SQIVND (reference sequence). Libraries were prepared by immunoSEQ multiplex PCR; TCRdb keeps only in-frame clonotypes and omits some of them. The sample yields some 77,000 clones, approximately 90% seen once. The J gene is TRBJ2-4, the V gene TRBV19; TRBD1 agrees at 8 bases. The clonotype originates from a female donor with multiple sclerosis, enrolled in a pregnancy study. The sequencing used peripheral blood, collected before pregnancy. CDR3 nucleotide sequence: TGTGCCAGTAGTCGGACAGGGCTTAGGCGGGACATTCAGTACTTC. Its protein is CASSRTGLRRDIQYF.